The 29 T cell receptor beta chains listed next were all sequenced from one sample in a study of blood T cells in healthy people across ages. A sample-barcoded 5' primer and a J-beta primer mix were used in a second PCR of roughly 6 to 11 cycles. TCRdb redid the calling of the 5' RACE reads with MiXCR, one entry per CDR3 protein. In the table there are about 620,000 distinct CDR3 sequences, under 25% of which are singletons. Sequencing was done on a sample of blood. All receptors derive from a man aged 70 or older in good health.

About this clonotype itself: One junction end does not reproduce the germline sequence, and a read error may be involved. V and J are TRBV6-1 and TRBJ2-6, with D perhaps TRBD1 (8 bases). Germline loops: CDR1 MNHNS, CDR2 SASEGT. The CDR3 loop spans 16 amino acids. As DNA, the CDR3 is TGTGCCAGCAAAACAGGGGGGGCCTCTGGGGCCAGCGTCCTGACTTTC. Protein sequence: CASKTGGASGASVLTF.

With regard to this clonotype: The junction does not match germline at one end; this may be a read error. The V call is TRBV9, the J call TRBJ2-5; perhaps TRBD2 as D (5 bases). Germline V gene data show CDR1 as SGDLS and CDR2 as YYNGEE. The CDR3 totals 13 residues. The CDR3 sequence: CASSVTLGNERFF. The CDR3 nucleotides are TGTGCCAGCAGCGTAACATTAGGCAATGAGCGGTTCTTC.

The rearrangement joins TRBV12-3 or TRBV12-4 to TRBJ2-5, with D possibly TRBD2 on 6 matching bases. Trimming left V 5 bases short and J 1 base short, with 11 bases between. The CDR3 extends over 14 amino acids. As DNA, the CDR3 is TGTGCCAGCAGTAGAGGAGGGGTCCAAGAGACCCAGTACTTC. Amino acids: CASSRGGVQETQYF.

This sequence joins TRBV10-3 and TRBJ2-2; 10 bases are shared with TRBD2. There are 15 residues in the CDR3. The V segment lost 0 bases and the J segment 5 bases; nucleotides outside the gene matches: 0. CDR1 is ENHRY and CDR2 is SYGVKD in the germline V gene. CDR3 DNA: TGTGCCATCAGTGAGTCACTAGCGGGGACCGGGGAGCTGTTTTTT. Its translation: CAISESLAGTGELFF.

Many counts were recorded for this clonotype. CDR3 nucleotide sequence: TGCAGTGCTAGCGGTGGCTACACCTTC. Encoded protein: CSASGGYTF. The chain recombines TRBV20-1 with TRBJ1-2, with no clear D. Germline loops: CDR1 DFQATT, CDR2 SNEGSKA (reference sequence). V gave up 3 bases and J gave up 7 bases, with 3 bases separating them. The CDR3 sequence is 9 residues long.

This clonotype came up a few times. The chain links TRBV29-1 to TRBJ2-4, with D possibly matching TRBD1 (5 bases). The CDR3 sequence is 16 residues long. Trimming shortened V by 3 bases and J by 1 base, and 16 bases separated the two germline ends. Germline-derived CDR1 and CDR2 are SQVTM and ANQGSEA. CDR3 residues: CSVEGRGSAAKNIQYF. The CDR3, as DNA: TGCAGCGTTGAGGGTAGGGGCAGTGCGGCCAAAAACATTCAGTACTTC.

This clonotype has a count of ten or more. This chain uses TRBV27 with TRBJ2-7; D may be TRBD1 (6 bases). The V gene's germline CDR1 is MNHEY and CDR2 SMNVEV (reference sequence). The ends were cut back, 6 bases at V and 3 bases at J, with 15 bases in the middle. The CDR3 covers 14 residues. Written as DNA, the CDR3 is TGTGCCAGCAGCCTCGAACAGGGCTACTACGAGCAGTACTTC. Its protein is CASSLEQGYYEQYF.

The chain joins TRBV20-1 to TRBJ2-1, with 9 bases identical to TRBD2. This CDR3 is built from 16 residues. J gave up 1 base and V 1 base, and 5 bases lay outside the gene matches. Per germline, CDR1 DFQATT and CDR2 SNEGSKA (reference sequence). CDR3 sequence (DNA): TGCAGTGCTAGAGTTCGGCTAGCGGGGTCCTACAATGAGCAGTTCTTC. Its translation: CSARVRLAGSYNEQFF.

This clonotype turned up a few times. The J gene is TRBJ2-1, the V gene TRBV20-1; 16 bases align to TRBD2. Trimming removed 3 bases from V and 8 bases from J; junction bases left unmatched: 4. The CDR3 is 15 residues long. The germline CDR1 and CDR2 sequences are DFQATT and SNEGSKA (reference sequence). The CDR3 DNA reads TGCAGTGCTAGCGGGACTAGCGGGAGGGGGCATGAGCAGTTCTTC. It translates to CSASGTSGRGHEQFF.

The CDR3 DNA reads TGCAGTGCTAGAGATGTGGCGCGGGTCCGGGCCTCAGATACGCAGTATTTT. Encoded protein: CSARDVARVRASDTQYF. The chain has TRBV20-1 and TRBJ2-3, with a possible D match to TRBD2 (5 bases). V was shortened by 0 bases and J by 4 bases, with 20 bases between the two germline ends. The germline gives CDR1 DFQATT, CDR2 SNEGSKA (reference sequence). The CDR3 has 17 amino acids.

As to this clonotype: This CDR3 is missing its conserved last phenylalanine or tryptophan, likely due to a read error. The chain couples TRBV12-3 or TRBV12-4 to TRBJ2-1; no reliable D call. Trimming cost V 5 bases and J 8 bases, with 25 bases left between them. The CDR3 has 17 amino acids. The CDR3 DNA sequence: TGTGCCAGCAGTCCTAAATCAGGCCTAGTCGGTAACGATGAGCAGTTCTCC. Its translation is CASSPKSGLVGNDEQFS.

The V and J genes are TRBV3-1 and TRBJ2-2, with 11 bases identical to TRBD2. The ends lost 3 bases at V and 1 base at J; junction bases unmatched: 1. The CDR3 spans 16 residues. In germline, CDR1 is LGHDT, CDR2 YNNKEL (reference sequence). The CDR3 nucleotides are TGTGCCAGCAGCCATGGACTAGCGGGGAACACCGGGGAGCTGTTTTTT. It is translated as CASSHGLAGNTGELFF.

The chain recombines TRBV9 with TRBJ1-2; TRBD1 is a possible D gene (5 bases). The CDR3 totals 14 residues. Germline V gives CDR1 SGDLS, CDR2 YYNGEE. Trimming left V 4 bases short and J 3 bases short, with 13 bases between. CDR3 in DNA: TGTGCCAGCAGCAACCGAGGGACCGACTATGGCTACACCTTC. Residues: CASSNRGTDYGYTF.

V is TRBV29-1 and J is TRBJ2-1; no definite D call. Germline CDR1 reads SQVTM; CDR2 reads ANQGSEA. Deletions cut 1 base from V and 1 base from J, with 8 bases between. The CDR3 sequence is 14 residues long. CDR3 bases: TGCAGCGTTGAAGGTTATGTATCCTACAATGAGCAGTTCTTC. This codes for CSVEGYVSYNEQFF.

The rearrangement links TRBV21-1 to TRBJ2-5; the table's D call of TRBD1 was not tested on the DNA. TRBV21-1 is assigned pseudogene status. This CDR3 has 16 amino acids. The CDR3 loop reads CASSKGKGDFQETQYF. As DNA, the CDR3 is TGTGCCAGCAGCAAAGGAAAGGGGGACTTCCAAGAGACCCAGTACTTC.

This chain links TRBV29-1 with TRBJ2-3; perhaps TRBD2 as D (5 bases). Germline CDR1 SQVTM, CDR2 ANQGSEA. The CDR3 is 13 amino acids. Between the trimmed V and J ends, which lost 4 bases and 2 bases, there was a span of 10 bases. CDR3: CSVAQRHTDTQYF. The CDR3 bases are TGCAGCGTTGCCCAGCGGCACACAGATACGCAGTATTTT.

This clonotype was picked up a small number of times. The rearrangement uses TRBV20-1 and TRBJ2-1, with D possibly matching TRBD1 (6 bases). From germline, CDR1 is DFQATT and CDR2 SNEGSKA (reference sequence). The CDR3 totals 13 residues. Trimming removed 5 bases from V and 7 bases from J, with 15 bases in between. CDR3 protein: CSADRTQRNEQFF. The CDR3 DNA sequence: TGCAGTGCTGACAGGACCCAGAGGAATGAGCAGTTCTTC.

V is TRBV20-1 and J is TRBJ2-5; 7 bases line up with TRBD2. The DNA matches TRBJ2-7 better at its end, which makes the J call doubtful. The germline gives CDR1 DFQATT, CDR2 SNEGSKA (reference sequence). The CDR3 is 13 residues long. Here the CDR3 DNA reads TGCAGTGCTAGCTCCGGGACTAACTACGAGCAGTACTTC. Its protein product is CSASSGTNYEQYF.

This clonotype was counted only a few times. The V gene is TRBV9, the J gene TRBJ2-2, with 11 bases lining up with TRBD2. CDR3 length equals 15 residues. From germline, CDR1 is SGDLS and CDR2 YYNGEE. V shed 2 bases, J shed 5 bases, and the junction held 2 bases outside the gene matches. CDR3 residues: CASSVGTSGTGELFF. The CDR3 DNA follows: TGTGCCAGCAGCGTTGGGACTAGCGGTACCGGGGAGCTGTTTTTT.

This clonotype has only a few counts. CDR3 amino acids: CASKGQGKLGNNEQFF. In nucleotides, the CDR3 is TGTGCCAGCAAGGGACAGGGGAAGTTGGGGAACAATGAGCAGTTCTTC. The chain employs TRBV6-2 or TRBV6-3 and TRBJ2-1, with 10 bases fitting TRBD1. From germline, CDR1 is MNHEY and CDR2 SVGEGT. V trimming: 7 bases; J trimming: 5 bases; junction bases outside the gene matches: 11. The CDR3 is made up of 16 amino acids.

This chain's CDR3 is CASSVDSLAKNIQYF. CDR3 bases: TGCGCCAGCAGCGTGGACTCTCTAGCCAAAAACATTCAGTACTTC. The chain carries TRBV5-1 and TRBJ2-4; possibly TRBD2 for D (5 bases). The CDR3 sequence is 15 residues long. Trimming cost V 4 bases and J 0 bases, with 11 bases left between them. Germline values: CDR1 SGHRS, CDR2 YFSETQ.

This clonotype was picked up many times. V is TRBV28 and J is TRBJ1-2; no clear D gene. With 5 bases removed from V and 7 bases from J, the gap between germline ends came to 11 bases. Germline-derived CDR1 and CDR2 are MDHEN and SYDVKM. This CDR3 has 12 amino acids. The CDR3 sequence: CASSGSPPGYTF. The CDR3, as DNA: TGTGCCAGCAGTGGTTCCCCCCCTGGCTACACCTTC.

The CDR3 spells CASSRSLGVATNEKLFF. Written as DNA, the CDR3 is TGCGCCAGCAGCCGCTCACTAGGGGTTGCAACTAATGAAAAACTGTTTTTT. This rearrangement joins TRBV4-3 to TRBJ1-4; a possible D gene is TRBD1 (5 bases). Germline values: CDR1 LGHNA, CDR2 YSLEER. The V end was cut by 4 bases, the J end by 0 bases, with 15 bases between. This CDR3 region has 17 residues.

This chain connects TRBV5-6 to TRBJ2-1; perhaps TRBD2 as D (5 bases). The CDR3 has 15 residues. Trimming removed 0 bases at V and 3 bases at J, with 10 bases between. Germline values: CDR1 SGHDT, CDR2 YYEEEE. In DNA, the CDR3 is TGTGCCAGCAGCTTGGGTAGCCGGGACTACAATGAGCAGTTCTTC. Protein product: CASSLGSRDYNEQFF. Filled out from reference TRBV5-6 and TRBJ2-1, the complete variable domain reads DAGVTQSPTHLIKTRGQQVTLRCSPKSGHDTVSWYQQALGQGPQFIFQYYEEEERQRGNFPDRFSGHQFPNYSSELNVNALLLGDSALYLCASSLGSRDYNEQFFGPGTRLTVL.

This clonotype has a handful of counts. The chain carries TRBV11-3 and TRBJ2-5; D may correspond to TRBD1 or TRBD2 (6 bases each). CDR3 length: 16 amino acids. CDR1 and CDR2 from the germline V gene are SGHNT and YENEEA. V lost 5 bases, J lost 0 bases, and 16 bases lay in between. CDR3 loop: CASSEGGVGYQETQYF. CDR3 nucleotide sequence: TGTGCCAGCAGCGAGGGGGGAGTGGGGTACCAAGAGACCCAGTACTTC.

Ten or more counts support this clonotype. Germline is not matched at one junction end, which may reflect a read error. The genes are TRBV28 and TRBJ2-5; D is perhaps TRBD2 (7 bases). Germline values: CDR1 MDHEN, CDR2 SYDVKM. The CDR3 has 13 residues. The CDR3 reads CASSLDRYRGEFF. CDR3 nucleotides: TGTGCCAGCAGCCTTGACAGGTATCGGGGGGAGTTCTTC.

This chain connects TRBV20-1 to TRBJ1-2, with TRBD1 matching over 8 bases. The ends lost 3 bases at V and 4 bases at J; junction bases unmatched: 4. CDR1 and CDR2 (germline): DFQATT, SNEGSKA (reference sequence). The CDR3 spans 13 residues. CDR3 coding DNA: TGCAGTGCTAGTCATGGGACAGGCTATGGCTACACCTTC. It is translated as CSASHGTGYGYTF.

This clonotype came up a few times. The CDR3 here is CASFPGGLANEKLFF. The CDR3 DNA reads as TGTGCCAGCTTCCCAGGGGGCCTAGCTAATGAAAAACTGTTTTTT. V and J are TRBV28 and TRBJ1-4; 8 nucleotides line up with TRBD1. The CDR3 is 15 residues long. The J segment lost 3 bases and the V segment lost 8 bases, leaving 8 bases of the junction unmatched. Germline lookup yields CDR1 MDHEN and CDR2 SYDVKM.

At least ten counts were recorded for this clonotype. V and J are TRBV6-2 or TRBV6-3 and TRBJ2-7; 12 bases align to TRBD2. Looked up from germline, CDR1 is MNHEY and CDR2 is SVGEGT. The CDR3 extends over 14 amino acids. V gave up 9 bases and J gave up 3 bases; unmatched junction bases: 6. The CDR3 DNA reads as TGTGCCAGATCTAGCGGGAGGGCCAGCTACGAGCAGTACTTC. Amino acids: CARSSGRASYEQYF.